The clone carrying this T cell receptor (beta chain) was seen a handful of times. Trimming took 3 bases from V and 5 from J, leaving 13 bases between them. The CDR3 covers 14 residues. The germline CDR1 and CDR2 sequences are LNHDA and SQIVND (reference sequence). These data originate in a study of blood T cell repertoires in COVID-19. Method: immunoSEQ multiplex PCR; TCRdb's copy keeps in-frame clones and lacks some. Here the sample spans roughly 290,000 clones, around four fifths being singletons. Sequencing was done on a sample of peripheral blood. The receptor's source is a woman aged 50 to 65 with active or convalescent COVID-19. This sequence joins TRBV19 and TRBJ1-1; the D is unclear. CDR3 in DNA: TGTGCCAGTAGTATTATGGGTACGCGGACTGAAGCTTTCTTT. This codes for CASSIMGTRTEAFF.